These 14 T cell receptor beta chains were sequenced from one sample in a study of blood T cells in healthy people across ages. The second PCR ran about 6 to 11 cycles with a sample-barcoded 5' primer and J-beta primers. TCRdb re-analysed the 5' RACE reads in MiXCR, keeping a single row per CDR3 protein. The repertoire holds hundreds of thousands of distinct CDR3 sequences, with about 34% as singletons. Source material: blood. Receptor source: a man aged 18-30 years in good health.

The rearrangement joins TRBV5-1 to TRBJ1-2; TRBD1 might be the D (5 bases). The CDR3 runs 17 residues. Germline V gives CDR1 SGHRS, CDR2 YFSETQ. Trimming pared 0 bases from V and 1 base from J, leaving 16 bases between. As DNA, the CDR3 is TGCGCCAGCAGCTTGGAAAGGGGCCGCGCCCTTAACTATGGCTACACCTTC. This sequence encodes CASSLERGRALNYGYTF. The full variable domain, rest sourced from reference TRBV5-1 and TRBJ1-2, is KAGVTQTPRYLIKTRGQQVTLSCSPISGHRSVSWYQQTPGQGLQFLFEYFSETQRNKGNFPGRFSGRQFSNSRSEMNVSTLELGDSALYLCASSLERGRALNYGYTFGSGTRLTVV.

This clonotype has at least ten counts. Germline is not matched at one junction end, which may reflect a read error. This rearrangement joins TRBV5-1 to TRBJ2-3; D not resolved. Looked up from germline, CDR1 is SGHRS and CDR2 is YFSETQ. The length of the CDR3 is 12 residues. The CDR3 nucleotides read TGTGCCAGCAGCTTTGGCACAGATACGCAGTATTTT. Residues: CASSFGTDTQYF.

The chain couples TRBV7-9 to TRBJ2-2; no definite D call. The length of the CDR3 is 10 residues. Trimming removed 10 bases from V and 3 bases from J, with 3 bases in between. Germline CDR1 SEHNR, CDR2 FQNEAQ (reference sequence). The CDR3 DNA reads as TGTGCCACCGACACCGGGGAGCTGTTTTTT. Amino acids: CATDTGELFF.

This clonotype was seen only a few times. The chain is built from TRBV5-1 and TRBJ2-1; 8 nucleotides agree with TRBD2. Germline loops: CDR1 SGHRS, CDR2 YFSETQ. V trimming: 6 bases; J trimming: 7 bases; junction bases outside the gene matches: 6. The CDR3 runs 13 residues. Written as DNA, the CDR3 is TGCGCCAGCACCCTGACTAGCGCAAATGAGCAGTTCTTC. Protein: CASTLTSANEQFF.

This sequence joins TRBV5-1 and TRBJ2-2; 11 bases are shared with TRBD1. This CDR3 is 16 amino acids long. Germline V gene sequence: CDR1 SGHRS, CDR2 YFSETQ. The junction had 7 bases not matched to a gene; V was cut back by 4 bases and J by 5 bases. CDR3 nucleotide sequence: TGCGCCAGCAGCAAGACCGGGACAGGGGGGACCGGGGAGCTGTTTTTT. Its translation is CASSKTGTGGTGELFF.

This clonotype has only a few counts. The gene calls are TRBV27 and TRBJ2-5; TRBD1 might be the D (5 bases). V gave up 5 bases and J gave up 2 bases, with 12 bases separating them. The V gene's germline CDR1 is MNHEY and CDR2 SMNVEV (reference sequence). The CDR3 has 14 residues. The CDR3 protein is CASSELQGQETQYF. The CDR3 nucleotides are TGTGCCAGCAGTGAATTGCAGGGTCAAGAGACCCAGTACTTC.

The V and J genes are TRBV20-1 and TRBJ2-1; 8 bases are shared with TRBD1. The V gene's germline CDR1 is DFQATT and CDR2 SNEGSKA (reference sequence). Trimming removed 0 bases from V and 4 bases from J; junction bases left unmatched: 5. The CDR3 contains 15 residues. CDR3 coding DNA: TGCAGTGCTAGAGATCAGGGGGCCCTTTACAATGAGCAGTTCTTC. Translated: CSARDQGALYNEQFF.

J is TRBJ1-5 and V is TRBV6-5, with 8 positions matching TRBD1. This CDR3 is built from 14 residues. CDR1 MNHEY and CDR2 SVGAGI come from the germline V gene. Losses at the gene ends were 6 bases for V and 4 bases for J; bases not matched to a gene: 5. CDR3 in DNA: TGTGCCAGCAGAAAGGGACAGGAGAATCAGCCCCAGCATTTT. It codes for CASRKGQENQPQHF.

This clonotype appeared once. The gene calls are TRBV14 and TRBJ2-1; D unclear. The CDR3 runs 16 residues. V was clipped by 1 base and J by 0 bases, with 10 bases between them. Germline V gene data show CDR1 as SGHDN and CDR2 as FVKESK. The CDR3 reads CASSQAQASSYNEQFF. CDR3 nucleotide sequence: TGTGCCAGCAGCCAAGCGCAGGCTAGCTCCTACAATGAGCAGTTCTTC.

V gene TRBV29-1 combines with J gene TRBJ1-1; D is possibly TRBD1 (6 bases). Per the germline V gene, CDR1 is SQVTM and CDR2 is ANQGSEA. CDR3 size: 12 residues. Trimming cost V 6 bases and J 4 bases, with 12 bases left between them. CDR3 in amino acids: CSVREGGTEAFF. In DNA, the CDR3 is TGCAGCGTCCGCGAGGGGGGCACTGAAGCTTTCTTT. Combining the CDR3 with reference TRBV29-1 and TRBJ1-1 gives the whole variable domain SAVISQKPSRDICQRGTSLTIQCQVDSQVTMMFWYRQQPGQSLTLIATANQGSEATYESGFVIDKFPISRPNLTFSTLTVSNMSPEDSSIYLCSVREGGTEAFFGQGTRLTVV.

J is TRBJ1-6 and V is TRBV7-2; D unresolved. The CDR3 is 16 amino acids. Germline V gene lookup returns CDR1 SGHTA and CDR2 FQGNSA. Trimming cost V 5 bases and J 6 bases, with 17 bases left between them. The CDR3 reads CASSPSGLLGNSPLHF. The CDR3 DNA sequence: TGTGCCAGCAGCCCTTCCGGGCTGCTAGGTAATTCACCCCTCCACTTT.

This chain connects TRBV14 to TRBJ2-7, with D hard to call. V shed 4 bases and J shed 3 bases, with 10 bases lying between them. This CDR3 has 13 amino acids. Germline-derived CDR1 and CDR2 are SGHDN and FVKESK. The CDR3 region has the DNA TGTGCCAGCAGCCCGCCTAAAAACTACGAGCAGTACTTC. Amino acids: CASSPPKNYEQYF.

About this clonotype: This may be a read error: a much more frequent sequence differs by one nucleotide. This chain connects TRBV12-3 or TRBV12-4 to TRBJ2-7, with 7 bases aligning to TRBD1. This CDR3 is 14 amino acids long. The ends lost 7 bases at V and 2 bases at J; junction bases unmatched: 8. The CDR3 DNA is TGTGCCAGCATTTCACAGGGGAAGGCCTACGAGCAGTACTTC. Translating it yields CASISQGKAYEQYF.

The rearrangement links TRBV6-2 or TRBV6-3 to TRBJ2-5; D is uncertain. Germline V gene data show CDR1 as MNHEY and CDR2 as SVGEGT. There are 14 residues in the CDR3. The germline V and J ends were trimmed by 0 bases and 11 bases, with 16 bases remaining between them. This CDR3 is CASSYSSGFSEQYF. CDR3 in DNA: TGTGCCAGCAGTTACTCGTCCGGGTTCAGTGAGCAGTACTTC.